What follows are 6 T cell receptor beta chains derived from one specimen sequenced in a study of blood T cell repertoires in COVID-19. Clones were sequenced by immunoSEQ multiplex PCR, and TCRdb holds only the in-frame ones, with some missing. The sample consists of fewer than 300,000 clones, approximately 81% of them appearing once. The sample consisted of peripheral blood. These receptors originate from a young woman with acute or convalescent COVID-19.

This chain links TRBV4-2 with TRBJ2-7, with 11 bases matching TRBD2. After removal of 5 bases from V and 7 bases from J, the junction contained 4 bases not matched to a gene. This CDR3 is 13 amino acids long. Germline V gene sequence: CDR1 LGHNA, CDR2 YNFKEQ. CDR3 DNA: TGTGCCAGCAGCGAGCGACTAGCGGGAGAGCAGTACTTC. This codes for CASSERLAGEQYF.

V and J are TRBV28 and TRBJ1-1; D is unresolved. Per germline, CDR1 MDHEN and CDR2 SYDVKM. The CDR3 sequence is 15 residues long. Trimming left V 5 bases short and J 5 bases short, with 18 bases between. This chain's CDR3 is CASSPRGWGQTEAFF. DNA for the CDR3: TGTGCCAGCAGTCCTCGGGGATGGGGTCAGACTGAAGCTTTCTTT.

This clone has a single count. The chain links TRBV6-2 or TRBV6-3 to TRBJ1-3; D is ambiguous. Trimming stripped 2 bases from V and 2 bases from J, with 10 bases between. The CDR3 runs to 15 residues. Germline CDR1 reads MNHEY; CDR2 reads SVGEGT. CDR3: CASSYRRAAGNTIYF. In DNA form, the CDR3 reads TGTGCCAGCAGTTACCGGCGGGCGGCTGGAAACACCATATATTTT.

The J gene is TRBJ1-6, the V gene TRBV21-1; the D segment call TRBD1 is taken from the table without a DNA check. TRBV21-1 corresponds to a pseudogene. This CDR3 has 22 residues. CDR3 sequence (DNA): TGTGCCAGCAGGGTGATCCCGGGACAGGGAAACTTTAAGAGCTCCTATAATTCACCCCTCCACTTT. Protein: CASRVIPGQGNFKSSYNSPLHF.

The CDR3 DNA reads TGTGCCAGCAGTTTCAAATCCAACTATGGCTACACCTTC. As protein: CASSFKSNYGYTF. The rearrangement joins TRBV27 to TRBJ1-2; D unclear. Germline CDR1 reads MNHEY; CDR2 reads SMNVEV (reference sequence). The length of the CDR3 is 13 residues. Trimming removed 3 bases at V and 2 bases at J, with 7 bases between.

The J gene is TRBJ1-6, the V gene TRBV19; 9 nucleotides match TRBD1. Germline V gene sequence: CDR1 LNHDA, CDR2 SQIVND (reference sequence). The CDR3 sequence is 15 residues long. V shed 6 bases, J shed 6 bases, and the junction held 6 bases outside the gene matches. The CDR3 region is CASRMATGGNSPLHF. CDR3 in DNA: TGTGCCAGTAGAATGGCGACAGGGGGTAATTCACCCCTCCACTTT.